These T cell receptor beta chains were read from a single sample in a study of OX40 agonist ivuxolimab in advanced cancers. Here immunoSEQ multiplex PCR was the method, and the copy in TCRdb shows in-frame clones only, minus some. The top ten clones hold 1.6% of a sample with some 66,000 clones, over 60% of them seen once. Sequences were derived from CD4+ or CD8+ T cells sorted from blood, sampled in a trial of the OX40 agonist ivuxolimab. The origin of the receptors is an adult with an advanced solid tumor such as melanoma, head and neck, liver or kidney cancer. Both conserved end residues are part of each CDR3. Each record gives: CDR3 length, clone size, J gene, V gene, D gene, CDR3 protein, CDR3 DNA. A D gene is named only where the DNA matches it firmly. The size of a clone is reported for some rows only, either as once, few or many, or as a class for expanded clones.

CDR3 length: 16; clone size: .; J gene: TRBJ1-4; V gene: TRBV5-6; D gene: .; CDR3 protein: CASSTMRGVFNEKLFF; CDR3 DNA: TGTGCCAGCAGCACAATGAGGGGGGTTTTTAATGAAAAACTGTTTTTT
CDR3 length: 17; clone size: .; J gene: TRBJ1-6; V gene: TRBV19; D gene: .; CDR3 protein: CASSIDRDESGNSPLHF; CDR3 DNA: TGTGCCAGTAGTATAGATAGGGACGAGTCAGGGAATTCACCCCTCCACTTT
CDR3 length: 15; clone size: .; J gene: TRBJ1-1; V gene: TRBV6-5; D gene: .; CDR3 protein: CASSYSISGYTEAFF; CDR3 DNA: TGTGCCAGCAGTTACTCGATCTCGGGTTACACTGAAGCTTTCTTT
CDR3 length: 15; clone size: few; J gene: TRBJ1-1; V gene: TRBV14; D gene: .; CDR3 protein: CASSQGFTGNTEAFF; CDR3 DNA: TGTGCCAGCAGCCAAGGTTTTACGGGGAACACTGAAGCTTTCTTT
CDR3 length: 16; clone size: .; J gene: TRBJ2-3; V gene: TRBV23-1; D gene: .; CDR3 protein: CASSHFRDKSTDTQYF; CDR3 DNA: TGCGCCAGCAGTCATTTTAGGGACAAGTCCACAGATACGCAGTATTTT
CDR3 length: 12; clone size: .; J gene: TRBJ2-1; V gene: TRBV7-9; D gene: .; CDR3 protein: CASSLIDNEQFF; CDR3 DNA: TGTGCCAGCAGCCTTATAGACAATGAGCAGTTCTTC
CDR3 length: 18; clone size: .; J gene: TRBJ2-3; V gene: TRBV15; D gene: TRBD2; CDR3 protein: CATSRDNLAGAATDTQYF; CDR3 DNA: TGTGCCACCAGCAGAGATAACCTAGCGGGGGCTGCTACAGATACGCAGTATTTT
CDR3 length: 13; clone size: .; J gene: TRBJ2-1; V gene: TRBV14; D gene: TRBD1; CDR3 protein: CASSPDRAGEQFF; CDR3 DNA: TGTGCCAGCAGCCCGGACAGGGCTGGTGAGCAGTTCTTC
CDR3 length: 12; clone size: .; J gene: TRBJ2-3; V gene: TRBV30; D gene: .; CDR3 protein: CAKDGGTDTQYF; CDR3 DNA: TGTGCCAAGGACGGGGGAACAGATACGCAGTATTTT
CDR3 length: 13; clone size: .; J gene: TRBJ1-4; V gene: TRBV7-6; D gene: .; CDR3 protein: CASSSVGGGGLFF; CDR3 DNA: TGTGCCAGCAGCTCAGTCGGAGGTGGGGGACTGTTTTTT
CDR3 length: 15; clone size: .; J gene: TRBJ1-1; V gene: TRBV6-1; D gene: .; CDR3 protein: CATRKDNSLNTEAFF; CDR3 DNA: TGTGCCACACGAAAAGACAACAGCTTGAACACTGAAGCTTTCTTT
CDR3 length: 15; clone size: .; J gene: TRBJ2-1; V gene: TRBV5-4; D gene: TRBD1; CDR3 protein: CASRAGTGSYNEQFF; CDR3 DNA: TGTGCCAGCAGAGCCGGGACAGGGAGCTACAATGAGCAGTTCTTC
CDR3 length: 17; clone size: few; J gene: TRBJ1-2; V gene: TRBV5-1; D gene: TRBD1; CDR3 protein: CASSLGGTDASNYGYTF; CDR3 DNA: TGCGCCAGCAGCTTGGGCGGGACAGACGCAAGTAACTATGGCTACACCTTC
CDR3 length: 14; clone size: .; J gene: TRBJ1-1; V gene: TRBV6-5; D gene: .; CDR3 protein: CASSLNFGYTEAFF; CDR3 DNA: TGTGCCAGCAGTTTGAACTTCGGGTACACTGAAGCTTTCTTT
CDR3 length: 13; clone size: .; J gene: TRBJ1-2; V gene: TRBV5-4; D gene: .; CDR3 protein: CASSGAGWRGYTF; CDR3 DNA: TGTGCCAGCAGCGGAGCAGGGTGGCGCGGCTACACCTTC
CDR3 length: 14; clone size: .; J gene: TRBJ2-3; V gene: TRBV7-9; D gene: TRBD1; CDR3 protein: CASSPTGVRDTQYF; CDR3 DNA: TGTGCCAGCAGCCCGACAGGGGTTAGAGATACGCAGTATTTT
CDR3 length: 12; clone size: few; J gene: TRBJ1-5; V gene: TRBV6-1; D gene: .; CDR3 protein: CASSEWNQPQHF; CDR3 DNA: TGTGCCAGCAGTGAATGGAATCAGCCCCAGCATTTT
CDR3 length: 12; clone size: .; J gene: TRBJ2-3; V gene: TRBV18; D gene: .; CDR3 protein: CASSPQQDTQYF; CDR3 DNA: TGTGCCAGCTCACCACAGCAAGATACGCAGTATTTT
CDR3 length: 14; clone size: .; J gene: TRBJ2-3; V gene: TRBV9; D gene: .; CDR3 protein: CASSVDASTDTQYF; CDR3 DNA: TGTGCCAGCAGCGTAGACGCCTCCACAGATACGCAGTATTTT
CDR3 length: 14; clone size: .; J gene: TRBJ1-6; V gene: TRBV9; D gene: TRBD1; CDR3 protein: CASSGTGGNSPLHF; CDR3 DNA: TGTGCCAGCAGCGGGACAGGCGGAAATTCACCCCTCCACTTT
CDR3 length: 13; clone size: .; J gene: TRBJ1-4; V gene: TRBV18; D gene: .; CDR3 protein: CASSPKVEEKLFF; CDR3 DNA: TGTGCCAGCTCACCTAAAGTGGAAGAAAAACTGTTTTTT
CDR3 length: 16; clone size: .; J gene: TRBJ1-6; V gene: TRBV19; D gene: .; CDR3 protein: CASSTSRTGYNSPLHF; CDR3 DNA: TGTGCCAGTAGTACCTCGCGGACCGGTTATAATTCACCCCTCCACTTT
CDR3 length: 17; clone size: once; J gene: TRBJ1-1; V gene: TRBV11-2; D gene: .; CDR3 protein: CASSLDRRQAKNTEAFF; CDR3 DNA: TGTGCCAGCAGCTTAGATCGTAGACAGGCGAAGAACACTGAAGCTTTCTTT
CDR3 length: 12; clone size: .; J gene: TRBJ2-2; V gene: TRBV2; D gene: TRBD1; CDR3 protein: CASNDRAGELFF; CDR3 DNA: TGTGCCAGCAACGACAGGGCCGGGGAGCTGTTTTTT
CDR3 length: 16; clone size: .; J gene: TRBJ2-5; V gene: TRBV5-6; D gene: .; CDR3 protein: CASSLYTGAREETQYF; CDR3 DNA: TGTGCCAGCAGCTTGTATACTGGCGCCAGGGAAGAGACCCAGTACTTC
CDR3 length: 14; clone size: .; J gene: TRBJ2-1; V gene: TRBV5-1; D gene: .; CDR3 protein: CASTYRAGRDEQFF; CDR3 DNA: TGCGCCAGCACCTATCGGGCGGGCCGGGATGAGCAGTTCTTC
CDR3 length: 12; clone size: .; J gene: TRBJ1-4; V gene: TRBV30; D gene: .; CDR3 protein: CAWTHVNEKLFF; CDR3 DNA: TGTGCCTGGACCCACGTTAATGAAAAACTGTTTTTT
CDR3 length: 15; clone size: .; J gene: TRBJ2-1; V gene: TRBV19; D gene: TRBD1; CDR3 protein: CASSPHSTGNNEQFF; CDR3 DNA: TGTGCCAGTAGTCCCCATTCGACAGGGAACAATGAGCAGTTCTTC
CDR3 length: 14; clone size: .; J gene: TRBJ2-5; V gene: TRBV5-6; D gene: .; CDR3 protein: CASSLAGLQETQYF; CDR3 DNA: TGTGCCAGCAGCTTGGCAGGGTTACAGGAGACCCAGTACTTC
CDR3 length: 11; clone size: .; J gene: TRBJ2-5; V gene: TRBV7-8; D gene: .; CDR3 protein: CASSIQETQYF; CDR3 DNA: TGTGCCAGCAGCATCCAAGAGACCCAGTACTTC
CDR3 length: 15; clone size: .; J gene: TRBJ1-4; V gene: TRBV15; D gene: TRBD1; CDR3 protein: CATSKGTGGGEKLFF; CDR3 DNA: TGTGCCACCAGCAAAGGGACAGGAGGGGGTGAAAAACTGTTTTTT
CDR3 length: 15; clone size: .; J gene: TRBJ2-2; V gene: TRBV4-1; D gene: TRBD2; CDR3 protein: CASSQQRETTGELFF; CDR3 DNA: TGCGCCAGCAGCCAGCAGCGGGAGACCACCGGGGAGCTGTTTTTT
CDR3 length: 13; clone size: .; J gene: TRBJ1-1; V gene: TRBV4-1; D gene: .; CDR3 protein: CASSHHGVSEAFF; CDR3 DNA: TGCGCCAGCAGCCACCACGGCGTATCTGAAGCTTTCTTT
CDR3 length: 17; clone size: .; J gene: TRBJ1-2; V gene: TRBV7-6; D gene: .; CDR3 protein: CASSLGPAKQKNYGYTF; CDR3 DNA: TGTGCCAGCAGCTTAGGGCCAGCCAAGCAGAAAAACTATGGCTACACCTTC
CDR3 length: 12; clone size: few; J gene: TRBJ2-7; V gene: TRBV11-3; D gene: .; CDR3 protein: CASSLLAYEQYF; CDR3 DNA: TGTGCCAGCAGCTTACTAGCGTACGAGCAGTACTTC
CDR3 length: 16; clone size: few; J gene: TRBJ2-1; V gene: TRBV5-1; D gene: TRBD2; CDR3 protein: CASSFGAGTFYNEQFF; CDR3 DNA: TGCGCCAGCAGCTTCGGAGCGGGGACTTTTTACAATGAGCAGTTCTTC
CDR3 length: 13; clone size: .; J gene: TRBJ1-3; V gene: TRBV19; D gene: .; CDR3 protein: CASSMHSGNTIYF; CDR3 DNA: TGTGCCAGTAGTATGCACTCTGGAAACACCATATATTTT
CDR3 length: 16; clone size: .; J gene: TRBJ2-5; V gene: TRBV14; D gene: TRBD2; CDR3 protein: CASSQVGSGGQETQYF; CDR3 DNA: TGTGCCAGCAGCCAAGTAGGGAGCGGGGGCCAAGAGACCCAGTACTTC
CDR3 length: 15; clone size: .; J gene: TRBJ1-5; V gene: TRBV6-1; D gene: .; CDR3 protein: CASSEGGGRRQPQHF; CDR3 DNA: TGTGCCAGCAGTGAAGGCGGCGGAAGGCGTCAGCCCCAGCATTTT
CDR3 length: 16; clone size: .; J gene: TRBJ2-3; V gene: TRBV11-3; D gene: TRBD2; CDR3 protein: CASSNRLAASTDTQYF; CDR3 DNA: TGTGCCAGCAGCAACCGACTAGCGGCTAGCACAGATACGCAGTATTTT
CDR3 length: 16; clone size: .; J gene: TRBJ1-5; V gene: TRBV4-1; D gene: TRBD1; CDR3 protein: CASSPREAGGNQPQHF; CDR3 DNA: TGCGCCAGCAGCCCTCGAGAGGCAGGGGGAAATCAGCCCCAGCATTTT
CDR3 length: 17; clone size: .; J gene: TRBJ2-7; V gene: TRBV27; D gene: TRBD2; CDR3 protein: CASSLDQSGRAVYEQYF; CDR3 DNA: TGTGCCAGCAGCCTAGACCAAAGCGGGAGGGCCGTTTACGAGCAGTACTTC
CDR3 length: 12; clone size: .; J gene: TRBJ1-4; V gene: TRBV29-1; D gene: .; CDR3 protein: CSVDSPNEKLFF; CDR3 DNA: TGCAGCGTTGACTCTCCAAATGAAAAACTGTTTTTT
CDR3 length: 13; clone size: .; J gene: TRBJ2-6; V gene: TRBV29-1; D gene: .; CDR3 protein: CSVRVGGANVLTF; CDR3 DNA: TGCAGCGTTAGGGTTGGTGGGGCCAACGTCCTGACTTTC
CDR3 length: 17; clone size: few; J gene: TRBJ2-2; V gene: TRBV19; D gene: .; CDR3 protein: CASSISWRAMGAGELFF; CDR3 DNA: TGTGCCAGTAGTATTTCCTGGAGGGCCATGGGGGCCGGGGAGCTGTTTTTT
CDR3 length: 13; clone size: .; J gene: TRBJ2-1; V gene: TRBV7-9; D gene: .; CDR3 protein: CASSLGIYNEQFF; CDR3 DNA: TGTGCCAGCAGCCTGGGTATATACAATGAGCAGTTCTTC
CDR3 length: 17; clone size: once; J gene: TRBJ1-2; V gene: TRBV5-6; D gene: .; CDR3 protein: CASSFTQGLTRVYGYTF; CDR3 DNA: TGTGCCAGCAGCTTCACCCAAGGACTCACTAGGGTCTATGGCTACACCTTC
CDR3 length: 15; clone size: .; J gene: TRBJ1-4; V gene: TRBV4-2; D gene: .; CDR3 protein: CASSPRGDTDEKLFF; CDR3 DNA: TGTGCCAGCAGCCCCCGAGGGGACACAGATGAAAAACTGTTTTTT
CDR3 length: 14; clone size: few; J gene: TRBJ2-1; V gene: TRBV5-1; D gene: .; CDR3 protein: CASADPPPGNEQFF; CDR3 DNA: TGCGCCAGCGCTGACCCCCCCCCGGGGAATGAGCAGTTCTTC
CDR3 length: 12; clone size: .; J gene: TRBJ2-7; V gene: TRBV30; D gene: .; CDR3 protein: CAWSTGEDEQYF; CDR3 DNA: TGTGCCTGGAGTACGGGGGAAGACGAGCAGTACTTC
CDR3 length: 13; clone size: .; J gene: TRBJ1-4; V gene: TRBV4-2; D gene: .; CDR3 protein: CASSQVGDEKLFF; CDR3 DNA: TGTGCCAGCAGCCAAGTAGGGGATGAAAAACTGTTTTTT
CDR3 length: 14; clone size: .; J gene: TRBJ1-2; V gene: TRBV6-6; D gene: .; CDR3 protein: CASTQDSPVYGYTF; CDR3 DNA: TGTGCCAGCACCCAGGACAGTCCTGTCTATGGCTACACCTTC
CDR3 length: 15; clone size: many; J gene: TRBJ1-5; V gene: TRBV5-1; D gene: .; CDR3 protein: CASSLNTGSNQPQHF; CDR3 DNA: TGCGCCAGCAGCTTAAATACAGGGTCCAATCAGCCCCAGCATTTT